This TCR beta chain was documented in a study of cytomegalovirus exposure and HLA in healthy donors. This clone was found once. The PCR employed 60 Vbeta primers together with 13 Jbeta primers. The protocol was immunoSEQ multiplex PCR, while the TCRdb copy is restricted to in-frame clones and leaves out a portion. The sample holds approximately 100,000 clones, nearly 80% seen once. The germline CDR1 and CDR2 sequences are SGHTA and FQGNSA. Deletions cut 2 bases from V and 5 bases from J, with 12 bases between. The CDR3 extends over 14 amino acids. This chain joins TRBV7-2 and TRBJ2-5; D perhaps matches TRBD2 (5 bases). Sequenced sample: PBMCs. This sequence originates from a woman between 40 and 50 years old in good health and CMV-seropositive. CDR3 in amino acids: CASSLRLASETQYF. The CDR3 DNA is TGTGCCAGCAGCTTACGGCTAGCCTCGGAGACCCAGTACTTC.